This T cell receptor beta chain was retrieved from a study of cytomegalovirus exposure and HLA in healthy donors. Study overall: Among several hundred genotyped donors, about 83% fell in the Caucasian-associated ancestry cluster. Whole-study results and caveats: TCR beta chain V- and J-gene trimming was linked, in a later analysis, to a missense variant in DCLRE1C.

With 60 Vbeta and 13 Jbeta primers, the PCR was carried out. Method: immunoSEQ multiplex PCR; TCRdb's copy keeps in-frame clones and lacks some. The sample data list over 100,000 clones. A note on this clone: Its matching antigen is unknown.

V lost 2 bases and J 7 bases, leaving 9 bases between the germline ends. The CDR3 spans 13 residues. Per the germline V gene, CDR1 is SGHTA and CDR2 is FQGTGA. The chain is built from TRBV7-3 and TRBJ2-1; D unresolved. Source material: PBMCs. The receptor's source is a man aged 35-49 years in good health and CMV-seropositive. The CDR3 loop reads CASSLYGGNEQFF. CDR3 nucleotides: TGTGCCAGCAGCTTATACGGCGGAAATGAGCAGTTCTTC.